This T cell receptor (beta chain) originates from a study of blood T cells in healthy people across ages. Sample-barcoded 5' priming and a J-beta primer mix drove a second PCR of roughly 6 to 12 cycles. MiXCR, applied by TCRdb to the 5' RACE reads, yields one record per CDR3 protein. The data show 540,000 or so distinct CDR3 sequences, about 25% seen once. This sample was also put to use in a study of T cells of mothers and their children. That paper notes: Whether pairs are related or unrelated, thymic selection shapes their TCR recombination output in much the same way. It was related mother-child pairs that showed slightly higher overlap than unrelated pairs, without reaching significance.

Sample: blood. This receptor was taken from a boy aged 5-17 years in good health.

The CDR3 DNA reads as TGCAGTGCTAGAGATGGCATAGCCGACAACACCGGGGAGCTGTTTTTT. It specifies CSARDGIADNTGELFF. V gene TRBV20-1 combines with J gene TRBJ2-2; unclear D gene. Between the trimmed V and J ends, which lost 0 bases and 2 bases, there was a span of 13 bases. CDR1 is DFQATT, CDR2 SNEGSKA, per germline (reference sequence). CDR3 length: 16 amino acids.